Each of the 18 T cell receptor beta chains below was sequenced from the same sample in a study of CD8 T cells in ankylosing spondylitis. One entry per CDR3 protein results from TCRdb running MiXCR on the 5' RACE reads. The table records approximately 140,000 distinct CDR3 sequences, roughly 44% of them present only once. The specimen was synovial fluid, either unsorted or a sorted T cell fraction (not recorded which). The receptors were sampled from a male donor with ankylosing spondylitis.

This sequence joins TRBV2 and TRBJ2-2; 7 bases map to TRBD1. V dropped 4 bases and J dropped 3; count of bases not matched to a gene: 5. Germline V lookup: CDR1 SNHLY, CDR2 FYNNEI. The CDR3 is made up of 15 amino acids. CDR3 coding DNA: TGTGCCAGCAGTGTAGGGACAGACCACACCGGGGAGCTGTTTTTT. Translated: CASSVGTDHTGELFF.

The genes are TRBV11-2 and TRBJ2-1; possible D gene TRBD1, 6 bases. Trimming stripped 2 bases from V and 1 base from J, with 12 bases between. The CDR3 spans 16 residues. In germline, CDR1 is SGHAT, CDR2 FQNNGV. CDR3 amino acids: CASSLPWGPSYNEQFF. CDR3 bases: TGTGCCAGCAGCTTACCTTGGGGGCCTTCCTACAATGAGCAGTTCTTC.

This chain's CDR3 is CASSSTRSNEQFF. The DNA for the CDR3 is TGTGCCAGCAGCTCTACTAGGTCCAATGAGCAGTTCTTC. This chain links TRBV7-3 with TRBJ2-1, with D perhaps matching TRBD2 (5 bases). There are 13 residues in the CDR3. V was shortened by 4 bases and J by 6 bases, with 10 bases between the two germline ends. CDR1 and CDR2 (germline): SGHTA, FQGTGA.

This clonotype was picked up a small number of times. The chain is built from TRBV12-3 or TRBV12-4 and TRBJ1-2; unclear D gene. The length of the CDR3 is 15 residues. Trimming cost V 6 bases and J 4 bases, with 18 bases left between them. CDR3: CASSPHPLDRYGYTF. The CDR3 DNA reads TGTGCCAGCAGCCCCCACCCCCTTGACCGCTATGGCTACACCTTC.

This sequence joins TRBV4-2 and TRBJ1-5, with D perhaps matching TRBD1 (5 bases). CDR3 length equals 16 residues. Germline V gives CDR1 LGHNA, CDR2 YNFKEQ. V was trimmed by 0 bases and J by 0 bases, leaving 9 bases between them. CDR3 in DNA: TGTGCCAGCAGCCAAGAATGGGGGTATAGCAATCAGCCCCAGCATTTT. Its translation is CASSQEWGYSNQPQHF.

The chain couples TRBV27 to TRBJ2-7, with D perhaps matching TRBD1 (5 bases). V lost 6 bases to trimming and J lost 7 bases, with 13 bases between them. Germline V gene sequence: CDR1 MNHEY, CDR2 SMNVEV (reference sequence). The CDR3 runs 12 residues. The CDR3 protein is CASSSSRQEQYF. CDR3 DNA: TGTGCCAGCAGCAGTAGTAGACAGGAGCAGTACTTC.

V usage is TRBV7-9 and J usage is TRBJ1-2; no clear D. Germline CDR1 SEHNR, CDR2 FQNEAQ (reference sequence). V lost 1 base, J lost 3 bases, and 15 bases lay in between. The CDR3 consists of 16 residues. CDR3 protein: CASSLGPLGWDYGYTF. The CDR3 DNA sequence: TGTGCCAGCAGCTTAGGTCCTTTAGGGTGGGACTATGGCTACACCTTC.

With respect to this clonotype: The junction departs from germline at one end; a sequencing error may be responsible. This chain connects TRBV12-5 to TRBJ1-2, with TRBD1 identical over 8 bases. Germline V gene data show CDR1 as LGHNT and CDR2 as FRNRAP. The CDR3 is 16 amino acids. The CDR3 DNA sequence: TGTGTTAGTGGTTTGGAACCCTCCGAGACAGGGGTCGGCTACACCTTC. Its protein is CVSGLEPSETGVGYTF.

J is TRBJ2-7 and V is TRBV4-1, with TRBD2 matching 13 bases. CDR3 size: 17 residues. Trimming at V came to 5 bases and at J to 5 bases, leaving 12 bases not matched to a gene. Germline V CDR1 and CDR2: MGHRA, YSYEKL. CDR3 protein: CASSDPWGLAGPHEQYF. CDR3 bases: TGCGCCAGCAGCGATCCCTGGGGACTAGCGGGACCCCACGAGCAGTACTTC.

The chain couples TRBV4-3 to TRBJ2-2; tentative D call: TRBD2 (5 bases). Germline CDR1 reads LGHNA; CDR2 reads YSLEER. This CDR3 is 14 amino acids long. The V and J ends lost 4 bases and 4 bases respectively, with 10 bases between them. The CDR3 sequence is CASSPPAGTGELFF. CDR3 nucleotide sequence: TGCGCCAGCAGCCCCCCCGCGGGCACCGGGGAGCTGTTTTTT.

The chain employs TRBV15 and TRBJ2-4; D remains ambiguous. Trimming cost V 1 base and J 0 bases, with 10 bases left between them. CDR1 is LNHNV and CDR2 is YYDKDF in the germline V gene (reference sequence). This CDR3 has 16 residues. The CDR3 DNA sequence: TGTGCCACCAGCAGAGCTGTCTTCCTAGCCAAAAACATTCAGTACTTC. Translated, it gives CATSRAVFLAKNIQYF.

The DNA for the CDR3 is TGTGCCAGCCAGGGACAGGGGCCGAAAAGCTCCTACAATGAGCAGTTCTTC. Encoded protein: CASQGQGPKSSYNEQFF. The chain uses TRBV12-3 or TRBV12-4 and TRBJ2-1; TRBD1 agrees at 10 bases. CDR3 length: 17 residues. Trimming removed 8 bases from V and 0 bases from J; junction bases left unmatched: 10.

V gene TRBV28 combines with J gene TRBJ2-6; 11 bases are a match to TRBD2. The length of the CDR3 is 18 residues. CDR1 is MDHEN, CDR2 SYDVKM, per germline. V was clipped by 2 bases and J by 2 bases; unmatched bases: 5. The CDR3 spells CASSLELAGDAGANVLTF. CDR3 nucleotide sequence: TGTGCCAGCAGTTTAGAACTAGCGGGAGATGCTGGGGCCAACGTCCTGACTTTC. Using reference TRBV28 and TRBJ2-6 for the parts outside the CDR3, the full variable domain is DVKVTQSSRYLVKRTGEKVFLECVQDMDHENMFWYRQDPGLGLRLIYFSYDVKMKEKGDIPEGYSVSREKKERFSLILESASTNQTSMYLCASSLELAGDAGANVLTFGAGSRLTVL.

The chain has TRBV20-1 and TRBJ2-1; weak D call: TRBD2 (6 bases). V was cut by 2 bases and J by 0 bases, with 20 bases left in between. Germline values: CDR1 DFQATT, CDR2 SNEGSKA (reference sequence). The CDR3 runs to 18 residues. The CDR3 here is CSARLVEGKPNSYNEQFF. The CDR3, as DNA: TGCAGTGCTAGATTGGTGGAGGGTAAGCCGAACTCCTACAATGAGCAGTTCTTC.

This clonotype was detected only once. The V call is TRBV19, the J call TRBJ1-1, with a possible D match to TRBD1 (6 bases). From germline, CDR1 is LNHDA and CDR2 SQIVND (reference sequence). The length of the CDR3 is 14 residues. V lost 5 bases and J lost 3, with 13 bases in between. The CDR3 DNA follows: TGTGCCAGTAGTCCCTGGGACACCCACACTGAAGCTTTCTTT. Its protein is CASSPWDTHTEAFF. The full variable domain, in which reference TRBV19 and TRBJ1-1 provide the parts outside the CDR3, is DGGITQSPKYLFRKEGQNVTLSCEQNLNHDAMYWYRQDPGQGLRLIYYSQIVNDFQKGDIAEGYSVSREKKESFPLTVTSAQKNPTAFYLCASSPWDTHTEAFFGQGTRLTVV.

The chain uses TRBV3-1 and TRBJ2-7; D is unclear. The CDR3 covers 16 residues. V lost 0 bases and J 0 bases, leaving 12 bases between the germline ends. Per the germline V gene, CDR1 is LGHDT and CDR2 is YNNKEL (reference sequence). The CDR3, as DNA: TGTGCCAGCAGCCAAGATCAAATGATTAACTCCTACGAGCAGTACTTC. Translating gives CASSQDQMINSYEQYF.

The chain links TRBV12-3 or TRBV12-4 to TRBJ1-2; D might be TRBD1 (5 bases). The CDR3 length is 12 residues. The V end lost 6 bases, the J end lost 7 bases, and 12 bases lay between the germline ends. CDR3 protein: CASRTEGIGYTF. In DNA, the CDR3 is TGTGCCAGCAGGACCGAGGGGATTGGCTACACCTTC.

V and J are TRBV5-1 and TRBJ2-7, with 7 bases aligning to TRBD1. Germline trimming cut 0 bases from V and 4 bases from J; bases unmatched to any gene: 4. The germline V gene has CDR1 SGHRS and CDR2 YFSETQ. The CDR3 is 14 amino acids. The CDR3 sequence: CASSLEQGWYEQYF. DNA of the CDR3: TGCGCCAGCAGCTTGGAACAGGGGTGGTACGAGCAGTACTTC.